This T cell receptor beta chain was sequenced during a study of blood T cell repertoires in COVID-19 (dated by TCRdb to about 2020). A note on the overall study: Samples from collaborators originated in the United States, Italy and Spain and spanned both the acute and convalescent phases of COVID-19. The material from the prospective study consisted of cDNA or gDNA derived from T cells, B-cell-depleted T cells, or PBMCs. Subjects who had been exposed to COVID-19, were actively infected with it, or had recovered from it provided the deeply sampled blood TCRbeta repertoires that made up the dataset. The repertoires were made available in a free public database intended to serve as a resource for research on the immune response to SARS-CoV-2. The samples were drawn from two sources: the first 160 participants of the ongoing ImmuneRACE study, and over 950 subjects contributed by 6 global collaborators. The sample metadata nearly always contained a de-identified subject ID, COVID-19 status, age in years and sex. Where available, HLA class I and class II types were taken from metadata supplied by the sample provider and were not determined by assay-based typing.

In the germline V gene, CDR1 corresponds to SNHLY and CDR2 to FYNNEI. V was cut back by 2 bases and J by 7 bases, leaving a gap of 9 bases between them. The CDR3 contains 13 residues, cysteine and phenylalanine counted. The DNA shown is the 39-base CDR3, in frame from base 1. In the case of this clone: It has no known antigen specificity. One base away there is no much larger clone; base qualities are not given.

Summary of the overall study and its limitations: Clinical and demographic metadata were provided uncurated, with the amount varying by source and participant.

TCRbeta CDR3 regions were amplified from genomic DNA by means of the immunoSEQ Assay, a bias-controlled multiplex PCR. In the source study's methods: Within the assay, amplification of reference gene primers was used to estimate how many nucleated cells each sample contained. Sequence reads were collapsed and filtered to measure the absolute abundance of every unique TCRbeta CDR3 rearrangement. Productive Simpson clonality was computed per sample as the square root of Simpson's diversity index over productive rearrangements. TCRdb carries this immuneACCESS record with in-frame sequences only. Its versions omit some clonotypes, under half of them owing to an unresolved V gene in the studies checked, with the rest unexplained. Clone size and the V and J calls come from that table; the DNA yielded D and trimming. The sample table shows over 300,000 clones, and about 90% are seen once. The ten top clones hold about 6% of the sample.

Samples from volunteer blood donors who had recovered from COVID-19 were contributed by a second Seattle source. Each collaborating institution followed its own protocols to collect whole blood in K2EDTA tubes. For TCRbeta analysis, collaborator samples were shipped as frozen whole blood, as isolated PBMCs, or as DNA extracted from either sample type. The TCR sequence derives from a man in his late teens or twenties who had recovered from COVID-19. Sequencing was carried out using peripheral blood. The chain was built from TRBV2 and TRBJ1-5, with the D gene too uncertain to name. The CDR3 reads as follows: CASSEITGQPQHF. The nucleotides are TGTGCCAGCAGTGAAATCACGGGGCAGCCCCAGCATTTT.